These 2 T cell receptor beta chains were all obtained from the same sample, sequenced in a study of blood T cell repertoires in COVID-19. Only in-frame clones appear in the TCRdb table, and some are missing; sequencing was by immunoSEQ multiplex PCR. The sample yields approximately 110,000 clones, about 75% seen once. The sample comprised peripheral blood. The receptors originated from a woman between 65 and 79 years old with acute or convalescent COVID-19.

The chain is built from TRBV30 and TRBJ1-4, with 7 bases fitting TRBD1. Germline V lookup: CDR1 GTSNPN, CDR2 SVGIG (reference sequence). The junction had 7 bases not matched to a gene; V was cut back by 3 bases and J by 3 bases. This CDR3 comprises 15 residues. CDR3 in DNA: TGTGCCTGGAGAGAATGGGACAGCCCTAATGAAAAACTGTTTTTT. Its protein product is CAWREWDSPNEKLFF.

This clone has more than one count but fewer than ten. V is TRBV5-4 and J is TRBJ1-5; 9 positions agree with TRBD1. After removal of 10 bases from V and 4 bases from J, the junction contained 6 bases not matched to a gene. This CDR3 contains 13 residues. Germline values: CDR1 SGHNT, CDR2 YYREEE (reference sequence). The CDR3 nucleotides are TGTGCCGTCGGACAGGGGCTGAATCAGCCCCAGCATTTT. Its translation: CAVGQGLNQPQHF.